This T cell receptor beta chain came from a study of shared clonotypes between healthy human individuals. Terminally differentiated effector memory CD45RA+ cells were left out of the naive CD8 fraction, which was CD45RO-negative and positively selected for CCR7. This clone was recorded once. Produced via immunoSEQ multiplex PCR; TCRdb's table is partial and in-frame only. The sample records about 2,100,000 clones, around 93% being singletons. Germline-derived CDR1 and CDR2 are MNHEY and SMNVEV (reference sequence). Trimming cost V 0 bases and J 4 bases; bases outside gene matches: 8. CDR3 length: 16 residues.

The chain carries TRBV27 and TRBJ2-7, with TRBD2 matching over 8 bases. This sequence originates from a man aged 18 to 35 in good health. Some clones in this sample may be carry-over from other donors' samples. Material: naive CD8+ T cells from PBMCs. CDR3 region: CASSLSLASGLYEQYF. CDR3 DNA: TGTGCCAGCAGTTTATCCTTGGCTAGCGGGCTGTACGAGCAGTACTTC.